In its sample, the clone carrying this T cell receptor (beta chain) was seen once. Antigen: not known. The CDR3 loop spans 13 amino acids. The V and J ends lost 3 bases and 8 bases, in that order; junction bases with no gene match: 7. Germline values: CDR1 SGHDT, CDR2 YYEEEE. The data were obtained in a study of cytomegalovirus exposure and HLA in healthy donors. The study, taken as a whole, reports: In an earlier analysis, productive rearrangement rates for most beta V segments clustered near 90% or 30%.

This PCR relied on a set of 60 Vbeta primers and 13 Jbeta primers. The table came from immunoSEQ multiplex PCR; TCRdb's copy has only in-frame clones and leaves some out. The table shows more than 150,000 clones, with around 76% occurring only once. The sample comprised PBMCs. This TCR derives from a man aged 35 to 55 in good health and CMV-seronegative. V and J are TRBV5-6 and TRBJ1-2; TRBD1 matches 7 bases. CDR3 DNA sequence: TGTGCCAGCAGCTATGACAGGGTGCGGGGCTACACCTTC. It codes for CASSYDRVRGYTF.